The clone carrying this T cell receptor (beta chain) has ten or more counts. Its specificity is unknown. The investigators amplified TCR beta CDR3 regions from RNA transcripts. A first-round RT-PCR of the TCR CDR3 used the HTBI primer set. TCRdb re-derived calls from the multiplex PCR reads in MiXCR, one entry per CDR3 protein. The table shows roughly 260,000 distinct CDR3 sequences, with about 14% occurring only once. The sample belongs to a study of T cells in Graves' hyperthyroidism and ophthalmopathy. Notes on the study in general: Blood also carried most thyroid clonotypes expanded above 0.001.

This TCR was sampled from a woman aged 40 to 50 with Graves' hyperthyroidism that later progressed to Graves' ophthalmopathy. Sequenced: blood.

The CDR3 reads CASRTSAIPSSYNEQFF. DNA of the CDR3: TGTGCCAGCCGGACTAGCGCGATTCCCAGCTCCTACAATGAGCAGTTCTTC. The chain joins TRBV6-1 to TRBJ2-1; 9 bases match TRBD2. The V and J ends lost 8 bases and 0 bases, in that order; junction bases with no gene match: 11. Looked up from germline, CDR1 is MNHNS and CDR2 is SASEGT. The CDR3 loop spans 17 amino acids.